This T cell receptor (beta chain) was captured by sequencing in a study of neoadjuvant anti-PD-1 for oral cavity cancer. Study background: Around day 43, patients without progression received a fourth nivolumab dose before surgery.

The sample holds a few counts of this clone. The antigen is unknown. General study findings and limits: Expansion of preexisting intratumoral clones was suggested to aid response.

Two replicates per tumor sample, mostly from roughly 4.8 ug of genomic DNA. Libraries were prepared by immunoSEQ multiplex PCR; TCRdb keeps only in-frame clonotypes and omits some of them. There are over 20,000 clones in the sample; 26% occur only once, and 15% to 20% lies in the top ten. Time point given: after neoadjuvant nivolumab, at surgical resection. Patients had HPV-negative, locally advanced oral cavity squamous cell carcinoma. This sample comprised tumor tissue, obtained after nivolumab (anti-PD-1) treatment. This sequence originates from a person between 40 and 85 years old with oral cavity squamous cell carcinoma.

The chain's CDR3 is CSVLYRPTGRTDTQYF. Here the CDR3 DNA reads TGCAGCGTTTTATACCGCCCGACAGGGAGAACAGATACGCAGTATTTT. V and J are TRBV29-1 and TRBJ2-3; 7 nucleotides agree with TRBD1. The ends lost 5 bases at V and 3 bases at J; junction bases unmatched: 14. The germline gives CDR1 SQVTM, CDR2 ANQGSEA. The CDR3 is 16 residues long.